Listed below are T cell receptor beta chains from one sample, sequenced in a study of control samples from healthy donors and cancer patients. Profiling relied on immunoSEQ multiplex PCR, and the TCRdb table lists in-frame clones only, not all of them. The sample records some 89,000 clones, around nine tenths being singletons. Sequenced input: blood. The receptors here all came from a man aged 25-40 years in good health. The CDR3 runs from the conserved cysteine through the conserved F or W. D genes are given only for firm matches. Size tells how often a clone was seen (once, few, many) or the class of an expanded clone, and some rows leave it out.

>TRBV14|.|TRBJ1-2|.
TGTGCCAGCAGCCAGGGAACCTCGGATGGCTACACCTTC
CASSQGTSDGYTF
>TRBV20-1|.|TRBJ2-4|many
TGCAGTGCTAGTCCCTACCGGGACATCGGTCCCCTAGCCAAAAACATTCAGTACTTC
CSASPYRDIGPLAKNIQYF
>TRBV18|.|TRBJ1-6|.
TGTGCCAGCTCACCCCTGGACGATACACCCCTCCACTTT
CASSPLDDTPLHF
>TRBV10-3|TRBD2|TRBJ2-2|once
TGTGCCATCAGTGAGTCTCCGGGGGGGAACACCGGGGAGCTGTTTTTT
CAISESPGGNTGELFF
>TRBV30|.|TRBJ2-3|.
TGTGCCTGGAGTGTCGTTAGCGGCACAGATACGCAGTATTTT
CAWSVVSGTDTQYF
>TRBV7-6|.|TRBJ1-6|.
TGTGCCAGCAGCATGGGAACGGAATCACCCCTCCACTTT
CASSMGTESPLHF
>TRBV27|.|TRBJ2-4|.
TGTGCCAGCAGTTCGTCCGACCGGGTCCCGACGGACTTC
CASSSSDRVPTDF
>TRBV24-1|.|TRBJ1-2|.
TGTGCCACCAGTGATTCCCTTACTAACTATGGCTACACCTTC
CATSDSLTNYGYTF
>TRBV4-1|TRBD1|TRBJ1-6|.
TGCGCCAGCAGCCAAGAAAGGACAGGGCGCTCACCCCTCCACTTT
CASSQERTGRSPLHF
>TRBV7-2|.|TRBJ1-3|.
TGTGCCAGCAGCTTTTGGACAGCGGACACCATATATTTT
CASSFWTADTIYF
>TRBV27|.|TRBJ1-1|.
TGTGCCAGCAGTGTATCTTTAGTCAGGGAAGGGGTGCATTTCTTT
CASSVSLVREGVHFF
>TRBV3-1/TRBV3-2|TRBD1|TRBJ2-7|few
TGTGCCAGCAGCCCCACGGACAGGGCCGAGCAGTACTTC
CASSPTDRAEQYF
>TRBV9|TRBD1|TRBJ1-1|.
TGTGCCAGCAGCCCACGGGGGACAGCAGAGAACACTGAAGCTTTTTTT
CASSPRGTAENTEAFF
>TRBV9|.|TRBJ2-5|.
TGTGCCAGCAGCGTAGCTGGGGGGGGCCGGTCGGCTTTCCCCGAAGAGACCCAGTACTTC
CASSVAGGGRSAFPEETQYF
>TRBV2|.|TRBJ2-3|.
TGTGCCAGCAGTCCTGGAGGGATCACAGATACGCAGTATTTT
CASSPGGITDTQYF
>TRBV5-6|TRBD1|TRBJ2-5|.
TGTGCCAGCAGGAGCAGGGGCAGGGGGCTTTGGGAGACCCAGTACTTC
CASRSRGRGLWETQYF
>TRBV6-5|TRBD1|TRBJ1-2|.
TGTGCCAGCAGTTACGCCCCTACAGGGGCGGACTATGGCTACACCTTC
CASSYAPTGADYGYTF
>TRBV14|.|TRBJ2-3|.
TGTGCCAGCAGCCAGGGGGCTAGACATAGCACAGATACGCAGTATTTT
CASSQGARHSTDTQYF
>TRBV7-9|TRBD1|TRBJ2-2|once
TGTGCCAGCAGGCAGGGGGCGAGCGGGGAGCTGTTTTTT
CASRQGASGELFF
>TRBV20-1|.|TRBJ2-1|.
TGCAGTGCTAGTTCACTTAACAATGAGCAGTTCTTC
CSASSLNNEQFF
>TRBV2|.|TRBJ2-5|.
TGTGCCAGCAGTGAAGCGCTTCTGCGACATTGGGAGACCCAGTACTTC
CASSEALLRHWETQYF
>TRBV9|.|TRBJ2-7|once
TGTGCCAGCAGCGGAGACAGAAACTACGAGCAGTACTTC
CASSGDRNYEQYF
>TRBV5-6|.|TRBJ1-1|.
TGTGCCAGCAGCTTCGCGCTGAACGGGGACCTAGGGCTGGCTTTCTTT
CASSFALNGDLGLAFF
>TRBV7-8|.|TRBJ1-1|.
TGTGCCAGCAGCCCCAGAGCTAACACTGAAGCTTTCTTT
CASSPRANTEAFF
>TRBV5-5|TRBD1|TRBJ2-3|.
TGTGCCAGCAGCGTCCCCCGGACAGGGCCAGATACGCAGTATTTT
CASSVPRTGPDTQYF
>TRBV27|TRBD1|TRBJ1-6|few
TGTGCCAGCAGCCCTTATCTAGCGACAGGGGGGGCGTCACCCCTCCACTTT
CASSPYLATGGASPLHF
>TRBV28|TRBD1|TRBJ2-7|.
TGTGCCAGCAGTCCTCAGACGGGACAGGGCTACGAGCAGTACTTC
CASSPQTGQGYEQYF